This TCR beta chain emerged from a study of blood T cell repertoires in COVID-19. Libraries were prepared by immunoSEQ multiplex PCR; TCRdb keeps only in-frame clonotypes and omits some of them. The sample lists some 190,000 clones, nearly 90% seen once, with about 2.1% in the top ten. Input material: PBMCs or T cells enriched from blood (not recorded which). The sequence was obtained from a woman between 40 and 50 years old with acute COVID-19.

The CDR3 nucleotides read TGTGCCAGCACCGACGACAGGGGTGGAAACACCATATATTTT. Its translation: CASTDDRGGNTIYF. The V gene is TRBV2, the J gene TRBJ1-3; TRBD1 matches 8 bases. The CDR3 covers 14 residues. Per germline, CDR1 SNHLY and CDR2 FYNNEI. With 7 bases clipped from V and 3 bases from J, the junction kept 5 bases outside the gene matches.